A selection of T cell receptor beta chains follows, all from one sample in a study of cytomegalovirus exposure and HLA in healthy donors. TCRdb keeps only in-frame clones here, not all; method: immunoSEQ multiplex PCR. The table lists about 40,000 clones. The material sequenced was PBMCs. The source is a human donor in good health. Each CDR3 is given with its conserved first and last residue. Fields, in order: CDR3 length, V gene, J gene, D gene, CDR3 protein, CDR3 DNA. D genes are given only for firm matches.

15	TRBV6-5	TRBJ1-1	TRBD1	CASSSSRRGLFEAFF	TGTGCCAGCAGTTCCTCAAGAAGGGGGCTGTTTGAAGCTTTCTTT
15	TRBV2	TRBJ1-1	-	CASSDDLNPNTEAFF	TGTGCCAGCAGTGATGACTTAAACCCGAACACTGAAGCTTTCTTT
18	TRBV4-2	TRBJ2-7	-	CASSPSGDGSVDSYEQYF	TGTGCCAGCAGCCCCTCCGGGGATGGTAGCGTAGACTCCTACGAGCAGTACTTC
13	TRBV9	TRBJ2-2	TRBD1	CASQGVNTGELFF	TGTGCCAGCCAGGGGGTTAACACCGGGGAGCTGTTTTTT
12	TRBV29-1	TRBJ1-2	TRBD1	CSGRTGGEGYTF	TGCAGCGGAAGGACAGGGGGCGAAGGCTACACCTTC
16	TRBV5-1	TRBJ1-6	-	CASSFQSGVLNSPLHF	TGCGCCAGCAGCTTTCAGAGCGGTGTGCTTAATTCACCCCTCCACTTT
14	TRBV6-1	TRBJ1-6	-	CASSEGNRVSPLHF	TGTGCCAGCAGTGAAGGGAACAGGGTCTCACCCCTCCACTTT
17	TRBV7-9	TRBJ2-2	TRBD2	CASSRLAGGKSTGELFF	TGTGCCAGCAGCCGACTAGCGGGGGGCAAGTCCACCGGGGAGCTGTTTTTT
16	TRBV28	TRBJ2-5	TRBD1	CASSLPGGRLRETQYF	TGTGCCAGCAGTCTCCCAGGGGGACGGCTGAGGGAGACCCAGTACTTC
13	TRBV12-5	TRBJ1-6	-	CASGVGSNSPLHF	TGTGCTAGTGGTGTTGGGAGCAATTCACCCCTCCACTTT
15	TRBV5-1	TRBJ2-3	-	CASSLGAALTDTQYF	TGCGCCAGCAGCTTGGGAGCGGCCCTCACAGATACGCAGTATTTT
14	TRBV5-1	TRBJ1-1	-	CASSLDSMNTEDFF	TGCGCCAGCAGCTTAGACAGCATGAACACTGAAGATTTCTTT
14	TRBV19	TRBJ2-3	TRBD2	CASSPWRGIDTQYF	TGTGCCAGTAGTCCGTGGCGGGGGATAGATACGCAGTATTTT
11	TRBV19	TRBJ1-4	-	CASTLEGTLFF	TGTGCCAGTACTCTGGAGGGAACACTGTTTTTT
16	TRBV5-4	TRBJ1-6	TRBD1	CASSSSKGQTYSPLHF	TGTGCCAGCAGCTCCTCCAAGGGACAGACCTATTCACCCCTCCACTTT
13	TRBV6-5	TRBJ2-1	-	CASSYVGRGEQFF	TGTGCCAGCAGTTACGTGGGTCGCGGTGAGCAGTTCTTC
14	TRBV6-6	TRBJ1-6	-	CASSYPDKESPLHF	TGTGCCAGCAGTTACCCCGACAAGGAATCACCCCTCCACTTT
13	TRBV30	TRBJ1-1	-	CAWIGQPNTEDFF	TGTGCCTGGATTGGACAGCCTAACACTGAAGATTTCTTT
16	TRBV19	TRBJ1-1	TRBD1	CASSDTGGWSNTEAFF	TGTGCCAGTAGTGATACAGGGGGCTGGTCGAACACTGAAGCTTTCTTT
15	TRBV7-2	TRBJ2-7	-	CASSSRSGTGNEQYF	TGTGCCAGCAGCTCCCGTAGCGGGACAGGGAACGAGCAGTACTTC
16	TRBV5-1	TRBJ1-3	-	CASSSSSQGSGNTIYF	TGCGCCAGCAGCTCGAGCTCACAGGGCTCTGGAAACACCATATATTTT
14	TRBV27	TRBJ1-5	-	CASSLRGFNQPQHF	TGTGCCAGCAGTTTAAGAGGGTTCAATCAGCCCCAGCATTTT
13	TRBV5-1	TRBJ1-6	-	CASSYGGGSPLHF	TGCGCCAGCAGCTACGGGGGAGGCTCACCCCTCCACTTT
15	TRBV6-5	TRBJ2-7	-	CASSYSLGEFYEQYF	TGTGCCAGCAGTTACTCTCTCGGGGAATTCTACGAGCAGTACTTC
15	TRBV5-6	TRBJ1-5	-	CASTRGQYSNQPQHF	TGTGCCAGCACCCGCGGACAGTATAGCAATCAGCCCCAGCATTTT
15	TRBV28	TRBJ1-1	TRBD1	CASTAGQEYNTEAFF	TGTGCCAGCACCGCGGGACAGGAATATAACACTGAAGCTTTCTTT
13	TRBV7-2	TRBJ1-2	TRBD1	CASSGTGSGGYTF	TGTGCCAGCAGCGGGACAGGGTCGGGCGGCTACACCTTC
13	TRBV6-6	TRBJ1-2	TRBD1	CASSSFDRDGYTF	TGTGCCAGCAGTTCCTTTGACAGGGATGGCTACACCTTC
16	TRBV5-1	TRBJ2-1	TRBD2	CASSLGLRGGLGEQFF	TGCGCCAGCAGCTTGGGTTTACGGGGGGGCCTGGGTGAGCAGTTCTTC
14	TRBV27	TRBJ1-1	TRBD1	CASSSGTANTEAFF	TGTGCCAGCAGTTCAGGGACAGCGAACACTGAAGCTTTCTTT
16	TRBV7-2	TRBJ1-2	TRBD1	CASTLTFRTGNYGYTF	TGTGCCAGCACCCTTACTTTTCGGACAGGGAACTATGGCTACACCTTC
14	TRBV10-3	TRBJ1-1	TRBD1	CAIRVDDRATEAFF	TGTGCCATCAGAGTTGATGACAGGGCCACTGAAGCTTTCTTT
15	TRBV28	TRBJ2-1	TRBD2	CASSFLGGDYNEQFF	TGTGCCAGCAGTTTTCTCGGGGGGGATTACAATGAGCAGTTCTTC
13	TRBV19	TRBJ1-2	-	CASSIDPRGGYTF	TGTGCCAGTAGTATAGATCCGCGGGGAGGCTACACCTTC
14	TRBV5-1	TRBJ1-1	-	CASTPGGRDTEAFF	TGCGCCAGCACCCCGGGGGGGCGGGACACTGAAGCTTTCTTT
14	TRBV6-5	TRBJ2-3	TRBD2	CASSWDRGADTQYF	TGTGCCAGCAGTTGGGACCGGGGGGCAGATACGCAGTATTTT
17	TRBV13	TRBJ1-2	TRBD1	CASSLDHSAQGGYGYTF	TGTGCCAGCAGCTTAGATCACAGCGCACAGGGGGGCTATGGCTACACCTTC
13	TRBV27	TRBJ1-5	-	CASSLYRREPQHF	TGTGCCAGCAGTTTATATCGGCGGGAGCCCCAGCATTTT
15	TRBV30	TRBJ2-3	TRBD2	CAGARMSGATDTQYF	TGTGCCGGGGCTCGGATGAGCGGGGCTACAGATACGCAGTATTTT
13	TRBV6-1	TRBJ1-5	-	CASISGGNQPQHF	TGTGCCAGCATTTCAGGGGGCAATCAGCCCCAGCATTTT
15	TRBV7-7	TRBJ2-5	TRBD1	CASSLTPGQGKTQYF	TGTGCCAGCAGCTTGACTCCGGGACAGGGAAAGACCCAGTACTTC
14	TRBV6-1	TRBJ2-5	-	CASTGTTLRETQYF	TGTGCCAGCACGGGGACAACCTTAAGGGAGACCCAGTACTTC
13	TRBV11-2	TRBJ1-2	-	CASSPTEDYGYTF	TGTGCCAGCAGCCCGACAGAGGACTATGGCTACACCTTC
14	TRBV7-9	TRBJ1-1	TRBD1	CASSLQGADTEAFF	TGTGCCAGCAGCCTACAGGGGGCGGACACTGAAGCTTTCTTT
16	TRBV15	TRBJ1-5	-	CATSSPARGSSKPQHF	TGTGCCACCAGCAGCCCTGCTCGCGGGTCAAGCAAGCCCCAGCATTTT
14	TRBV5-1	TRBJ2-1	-	CASRRGNGGGEQFF	TGCGCCAGCAGGAGGGGGAACGGCGGCGGTGAGCAGTTCTTC
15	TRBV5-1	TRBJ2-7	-	CASSSTGEPSYEQYF	TGCGCCAGCAGCTCAACAGGCGAACCCTCCTACGAGCAGTACTTC
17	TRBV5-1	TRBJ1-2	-	CASSLGAGKEGNYGYTF	TGCGCCAGCAGCTTGGGGGCAGGGAAAGAAGGCAACTATGGCTACACCTTC